The 13 T cell receptor beta chains reported below all come from one sample, sequenced in a study of blood T cell repertoires in COVID-19. Method: immunoSEQ multiplex PCR; TCRdb's copy keeps in-frame clones and lacks some. The table includes about 240,000 clones, about 83% detected once. The source material was PBMCs or T cells enriched from blood (not recorded which). The receptors shown here come from a woman aged 40-49 years who had been exposed to COVID-19.

The V gene is TRBV5-8, the J gene TRBJ1-1, with 8 bases aligning to TRBD1. The V segment lost 0 bases and the J segment 4 bases; nucleotides outside the gene matches: 8. The CDR3 has 16 residues. Germline lookup yields CDR1 SGHTS and CDR2 YDEGEE. The DNA for the CDR3 is TGTGCCAGCAGCTTGGGACTGGACAGGGTTGGCACTGAAGCTTTCTTT. It translates to CASSLGLDRVGTEAFF.

This clone was detected only a few times. The chain combines TRBV2 with TRBJ2-3; 8 nucleotides line up with TRBD2. CDR1 and CDR2 from the germline V gene are SNHLY and FYNNEI. V shed 6 bases and J 6 bases; nucleotides not matched to a gene: 8. The CDR3 spans 14 residues. In nucleotides, the CDR3 is TGTGCCAGCAGCCCTGGGACTAGGCGCGATACGCAGTATTTT. Amino acids: CASSPGTRRDTQYF.

The rearrangement uses TRBV20-1 and TRBJ2-7, with D possibly TRBD1 on 5 matching bases. CDR3 length equals 12 residues. Germline V gene sequence: CDR1 DFQATT, CDR2 SNEGSKA (reference sequence). The V and J ends lost 3 bases and 5 bases respectively, with 11 bases between them. The CDR3 nucleotides read TGCAGTGCTAGTGGGCAGGGTAACGAGCAGTACTTC. Translating gives CSASGQGNEQYF.

The CDR3 protein is CASSQDGRLAETQYF. Written as DNA, the CDR3 is TGCGCCAGCAGCCAAGATGGCCGACTAGCGGAGACCCAGTACTTC. This chain joins TRBV4-1 and TRBJ2-5; TRBD2 matches at 8 bases. The trim removed 0 bases at V and 5 bases at J, leaving 5 bases unmatched. This CDR3 has 15 amino acids. CDR1 is MGHRA, CDR2 YSYEKL, per germline.

The chain has TRBV10-3 and TRBJ2-3; possibly TRBD2 for D (6 bases). V was clipped by 0 bases and J by 6 bases, with 19 bases between them. Germline V gene lookup returns CDR1 ENHRY and CDR2 SYGVKD. The CDR3 extends over 17 amino acids. Written as DNA, the CDR3 is TGTGCCATCAGTGAGTCGATGCCGGACTATCTGCTGGATACGCAGTATTTT. It is translated as CAISESMPDYLLDTQYF.

The chain couples TRBV7-3 to TRBJ1-3; TRBD1 might be the D (5 bases). Germline V gene lookup returns CDR1 SGHTA and CDR2 FQGTGA. The CDR3 totals 16 residues. Trimming left V 1 base short and J 3 bases short, with 13 bases between. DNA of the CDR3: TGTGCCAGCAGCTTAAACCCGGGGGGAGGTGGAAACACCATATATTTT. It is translated as CASSLNPGGGGNTIYF. The full variable domain, rest sourced from reference TRBV7-3 and TRBJ1-3, is GAGVSQTPSNKVTEKGKYVELRCDPISGHTALYWYRQSLGQGPEFLIYFQGTGAADDSGLPNDRFFAVRPEGSVSTLKIQRTERGDSAVYLCASSLNPGGGGNTIYFGEGSWLTVV.

The rearrangement links TRBV28 to TRBJ2-5, with D hard to call. Germline lookup yields CDR1 MDHEN and CDR2 SYDVKM. Trimming stripped 2 bases from V and 4 bases from J, with 8 bases between. The CDR3 covers 13 residues. In DNA, the CDR3 is TGTGCCAGCAGTTTACCCTCCCTAGAGACCCAGTACTTC. Residues: CASSLPSLETQYF.

This chain uses TRBV19 with TRBJ2-1; 15 nucleotides line up with TRBD2. The germline V gene has CDR1 LNHDA and CDR2 SQIVND (reference sequence). Trimming at V came to 2 bases and at J to 8 bases, leaving 10 bases not matched to a gene. The CDR3 totals 18 residues. CDR3 in amino acids: CASSIRTSGGVPWYEQFF. The CDR3 bases are TGTGCCAGTAGTATACGGACTAGCGGGGGGGTCCCTTGGTATGAGCAGTTCTTC.

The gene calls are TRBV29-1 and TRBJ1-1, with 7 nucleotides matching TRBD1. This CDR3 has 14 residues. CDR1 and CDR2 (germline): SQVTM, ANQGSEA. Trimming at V came to 5 bases and at J to 1 base, leaving 7 bases not matched to a gene. CDR3 residues: CSVRKQGRNTEAFF. For the CDR3, the DNA is TGCAGCGTTCGGAAACAGGGGAGGAACACTGAAGCTTTCTTT.

The chain is built from TRBV9 and TRBJ2-2; D is perhaps TRBD1 (6 bases). The CDR3 loop spans 15 amino acids. Trimming left V 5 bases short and J 0 bases short, with 11 bases between. The germline V gene encodes CDR1 SGDLS and CDR2 YYNGEE. CDR3 DNA: TGTGCCAGCAGGCTGACAGGATCGAACACCGGGGAGCTGTTTTTT. The encoded protein is CASRLTGSNTGELFF.

The J gene is TRBJ2-7, the V gene TRBV28; D gene uncertain. The V end lost 9 bases, the J end lost 4 bases, and 10 bases lay between the germline ends. The CDR3 covers 11 residues. Per the germline V gene, CDR1 is MDHEN and CDR2 is SYDVKM. The CDR3 nucleotides are TGTGCCAGTTTAGGAGAATACGAGCAGTACTTC. This gives the protein CASLGEYEQYF.

This rearrangement joins TRBV7-6 to TRBJ2-2; TRBD1 matches at 9 bases. Germline V gene data show CDR1 as SGHVS and CDR2 as FNYEAQ. The CDR3 covers 16 residues. With V trimmed by 2 bases and J by 6 bases, 7 bases remained unmatched. The CDR3 DNA reads TGTGCCAGCAGCTTATCCGGGACAGGGAGTCCCGGGGAGCTGTTTTTT. As protein: CASSLSGTGSPGELFF.

The chain has TRBV11-3 and TRBJ1-1; weak D call: TRBD1 (6 bases). The germline V and J ends were trimmed by 4 bases and 2 bases, with 17 bases remaining between them. The CDR3 contains 16 residues. CDR1 and CDR2 from the germline V gene are SGHNT and YENEEA. The CDR3 region has the DNA TGTGCCAGCAGCTCCCAGCAGGGGTCCGCTAACACTGAAGCTTTCTTT. Its translation: CASSSQQGSANTEAFF. The variable domain in full, with the rest retrieved from reference TRBV11-3 and TRBJ1-1, is EAGVVQSPRYKIIEKKQPVAFWCNPISGHNTLYWYLQNLGQGPELLIRYENEEAVDDSQLPKDRFSAERLKGVDSTLKIQPAELGDSAVYLCASSSQQGSANTEAFFGQGTRLTVV.